This T cell receptor beta chain was sequenced in a study of blood T cell repertoires in COVID-19. Study background: Samples came from the United States, Italy and Spain, spanning acute and convalescent COVID-19. Nucleic acid was either cDNA or gDNA, and it came from T cells, B-cell-depleted T cells, or PBMCs.

Per the original methods: Using reference gene primer amplification, nucleated cell counts were estimated. The assay was immunoSEQ multiplex PCR, and TCRdb's table has in-frame clones only and misses some. The V and J calls and clone size come from that table; D and trimming were worked out from the DNA. Among approximately 230,000 clones listed, about 80% were seen once. Germline lookup yields CDR1 SGHTA and CDR2 FQGNSA. V lost 1 base to trimming and J lost 3 bases; unmatched junction nucleotides: 6. The CDR3 runs 15 residues. This clone occurred once. This chain connects TRBV7-2 to TRBJ2-7, with TRBD1 matching over 7 bases. The receptor was derived from a woman older than 75 with active or convalescent COVID-19. Sequences were obtained from peripheral blood. DNA for the CDR3: TGTGCCAGCAGCTTAGGACAGGGCGGCCTCTACGAGCAGTACTTC. Amino acid sequence: CASSLGQGGLYEQYF. Drawing the rest from reference TRBV7-2 and TRBJ2-7, the complete variable domain is GAGVSQSPSNKVTEKGKDVELRCDPISGHTALYWYRQSLGQGLEFLIYFQGNSAPDKSGLPSDRFSAERTGGSVSTLTIQRTQQEDSAVYLCASSLGQGGLYEQYFGPGTRLTVT.